The 4 T cell receptor beta chains below come from one sample, sequenced in a study of blood T cell repertoires in COVID-19. Method: immunoSEQ multiplex PCR; TCRdb's copy keeps in-frame clones and lacks some. The repertoire includes about 120,000 clones, 90% of them detected once, and approximately 4.2% sits in the top ten. The sequencing input was peripheral blood. These receptors came from a woman in her 50s with acute or convalescent COVID-19.

V and J are TRBV4-3 and TRBJ2-1; 7 bases match TRBD2. The V gene end was trimmed by 4 bases and the J gene end by 8 bases; junction bases not matched to a gene: 5. This CDR3 is built from 13 residues. The germline CDR1 and CDR2 sequences are LGHNA and YSLEER. The CDR3 sequence: CASSLGGIHEQFF. CDR3 nucleotides: TGCGCCAGCAGCCTGGGGGGGATCCATGAGCAGTTCTTC.

The chain couples TRBV3-1 (or the pseudogene TRBV3-2) to TRBJ2-2; weak D call: TRBD2 (5 bases). The CDR3 runs 14 residues. The germline gives CDR1 LGHDT, CDR2 YNNKEL (reference sequence). Trimming left V 5 bases short and J 1 base short, with 8 bases between. The CDR3 loop is CASSTGWNTGELFF. The CDR3 DNA reads TGTGCCAGCAGCACGGGATGGAACACCGGGGAGCTGTTTTTT.

This clone was found once. The rearrangement links TRBV14 to TRBJ2-5; D perhaps matches TRBD1 (6 bases). The CDR3 sequence is 16 residues long. V gave up 0 bases and J gave up 5 bases, with 16 bases separating them. Germline CDR1 is SGHDN and CDR2 is FVKESK. The CDR3 coding sequence is TGTGCCAGCAGCCAAGAACAGGGCAACCTCAGGGAGACCCAGTACTTC. Its protein is CASSQEQGNLRETQYF.

The rearrangement uses TRBV10-1 and TRBJ1-2; TRBD1 might be the D (5 bases). Trimming stripped 3 bases from V and 0 bases from J, with 14 bases between. The length of the CDR3 is 16 residues. The germline gives CDR1 WNHNN, CDR2 SYGVQD (reference sequence). The CDR3 loop is CASSDPKGIANYGYTF. CDR3 DNA: TGCGCCAGCAGTGATCCTAAGGGGATAGCTAACTATGGCTACACCTTC.